The 32 T cell receptor beta chains in this list originate from one sample, sequenced in a study of breast tumors, draining lymph nodes, adjacent tissues. Samples came from axillary lymph nodes draining the breast cancer. TCRdb called the multiplex PCR reads again in MiXCR, with one record for every CDR3 protein. The data show some 120,000 distinct CDR3 sequences, with 20% seen just once and about 3.7% held by the top ten. Sequencing was done on a sample of axillary lymph node tissue. The source is a female donor with breast cancer. Some clones in this sample may be carry-over from other donors' samples.

This clonotype was counted at least ten times. This chain links TRBV20-1 with TRBJ2-7; 8 nucleotides match TRBD1. The CDR3 runs to 14 residues. The ends lost 3 bases at V and 5 bases at J; junction bases unmatched: 9. Per the germline V gene, CDR1 is DFQATT and CDR2 is SNEGSKA (reference sequence). For the CDR3, the DNA is TGCAGTGCTAGGTCTGGTCAGGGGGCGAACGAGCAGTACTTC. It codes for CSARSGQGANEQYF.

The table lists this clonotype with a few counts. A much bigger clone sits one base away, suggesting this may be a read error. The chain has TRBV6-6 and TRBJ2-7; D possibly corresponds to TRBD1 (5 bases). This CDR3 spans 12 amino acids. Per the germline V gene, CDR1 is MNHNY and CDR2 is SVGAGI (reference sequence). For the CDR3, the DNA is TGTGCCAGCACCGACGACAGCTACGAGCGGTACTTC. It translates to CASTDDSYERYF.

The V gene is TRBV28, the J gene TRBJ2-7; D may be TRBD1 (6 bases). The V gene lost 3 bases and the J gene lost 3 bases, with 18 bases spanning the gap. Germline CDR1 reads MDHEN; CDR2 reads SYDVKM. The CDR3 spans 16 residues. The CDR3 spells CASSFQGHDRNYEQYF. The CDR3 DNA sequence: TGTGCCAGCAGTTTTCAGGGGCACGACAGAAACTACGAGCAGTACTTC.

The V and J genes are TRBV12-3 or TRBV12-4 and TRBJ1-1; maybe TRBD1 (5 bases). There are 12 residues in the CDR3. V lost 5 bases and J lost 11, with 15 bases in between. The CDR3 sequence: CASSPRTYQAFF. The CDR3 DNA is TGTGCCAGCAGTCCTCGGACATACCAGGCTTTCTTT.

In the case of this clonotype: It may be a read error: a sequence one base away is much more abundant. In this CDR3 the conserved last residue, phenylalanine or tryptophan, is missing, so a read error is likely. The chain joins TRBV18 to TRBJ1-3; D possibly corresponds to TRBD1 (6 bases). Germline CDR1 KGHSH, CDR2 LQKENI. This CDR3 comprises 13 residues. The V and J ends lost 6 bases and 5 bases respectively, with 11 bases between them. The CDR3 DNA is TGTGCCAGCTCCCCCCGGGACAGAAACACCATATATATT. This encodes CASSPRDRNTIYI.

In regard to this clonotype: With a much larger clone just one base away, this may be a read error. This chain joins TRBV7-9 and TRBJ1-4, with TRBD1 matching over 7 bases. This CDR3 spans 15 amino acids. Trimming took 4 bases from V and 4 from J; bases not matched to a gene: 6. Germline V gene sequence: CDR1 SEHNR, CDR2 FQNEAQ (reference sequence). CDR3 residues: CASSSFGTDNEKLFF. Written as DNA, the CDR3 is TGTGCCAGCAGCTCTTTCGGGACAGATAATGAAAAACTGTTTTTT.

This clonotype was picked up many times. The chain recombines TRBV29-1 with TRBJ2-3; D not certain. V was clipped by 6 bases and J by 7 bases, with 11 bases between them. The CDR3 runs to 11 residues. Germline CDR1 SQVTM, CDR2 ANQGSEA. This chain's CDR3 is CSVIRVYTQYF. In DNA form, the CDR3 reads TGCAGCGTGATAAGGGTATATACGCAGTATTTT.

This clonotype was picked up many times. As DNA, the CDR3 is TGCAGTGCTAGAGATCCACAGTTCTCCTACAATGAGCAGTTCTTC. It translates to CSARDPQFSYNEQFF. The chain recombines TRBV20-1 with TRBJ2-1; D ambiguous. The CDR3 totals 15 residues. V was pared by 0 bases and J by 0 bases, with 9 bases between. Germline V gene sequence: CDR1 DFQATT, CDR2 SNEGSKA (reference sequence).

As regards this clonotype: A much more abundant neighbour one base away suggests this may be a read error. The V gene is TRBV24-1, the J gene TRBJ2-2, with a weak D call TRBD2 (5 bases). Germline CDR1 and CDR2: KGHDR and SFDVKD. This CDR3 is built from 16 residues. Here the CDR3 DNA reads TGTGCCACCAGTGATAATGCAGGATTGAACACCGGGGAGCTGGTTTTT. Amino acid sequence: CATSDNAGLNTGELVF.

This clonotype showed up many times. The rearrangement links TRBV24-1 to TRBJ2-1; 9 positions match TRBD1. The CDR3 is 12 residues long. The V segment lost 4 bases and the J segment 16 bases; nucleotides outside the gene matches: 7. Germline-derived CDR1 and CDR2 are KGHDR and SFDVKD. The CDR3 DNA reads as TGTGCCACCAGTGAGCCCGGGACAGGGCTTTTCTTC. The encoded protein is CATSEPGTGLFF.

This clonotype was seen repeatedly, ten times or more. The gene calls are TRBV9 and TRBJ2-7; 7 bases line up with TRBD2. Unmatched junction bases numbered 5, after V lost 5 bases and J lost 0 bases. The CDR3 has 14 amino acids. Germline CDR1 SGDLS, CDR2 YYNGEE. CDR3 nucleotide sequence: TGTGCCAGCAGTAGCACTAGCGCCTCCTACGAGCAGTACTTC. The encoded protein is CASSSTSASYEQYF.

This clonotype was recorded many times. The V gene is TRBV6-2 or TRBV6-3, the J gene TRBJ1-3; D unresolved. The CDR3 sequence is 13 residues long. V gave up 5 bases and J gave up 0 bases, with 5 bases separating them. Germline V gives CDR1 MNHEY, CDR2 SVGEGT. CDR3 residues: CASSPNSGNTIYF. The CDR3 DNA reads as TGTGCCAGCAGTCCCAACTCTGGAAACACCATATATTTT.

This clonotype appeared a few times. A junction end diverges from the germline sequence, so it may reflect a read error. V is TRBV15 and J is TRBJ2-5, with a possible D match to TRBD2 (6 bases). This CDR3 is built from 13 residues. The germline CDR1 and CDR2 sequences are LNHNV and YYDKDF (reference sequence). The chain's CDR3 is CATSAGGFKTRYF. The CDR3 nucleotides are TGTGCCACCAGCGCAGGAGGGTTTAAGACCCGGTACTTC. Full variable domain (outside the CDR3, taken from reference TRBV15 and TRBJ2-5): DAMVIQNPRYQVTQFGKPVTLSCSQTLNHNVMYWYQQKSSQAPKLLFHYYDKDFNNEADTPDNFQSRRPNTSFCFLDIRSPGLGDTAMYLCATSAGGFKTRYFGPGTRLLVL.

The chain is built from TRBV18 and TRBJ2-1; D tentatively fits TRBD1 or TRBD2 (5 bases each). Germline V lookup: CDR1 KGHSH, CDR2 LQKENI. This CDR3 region has 13 residues. Trimming shortened V by 2 bases and J by 10 bases, and 12 bases separated the two germline ends. The chain's CDR3 is CASSPRGVGEQFF. In DNA, the CDR3 is TGTGCCAGCTCACCAAGAGGGGTTGGCGAGCAGTTCTTC.

This clonotype was recorded a few times. The chain links TRBV6-2 or TRBV6-3 to TRBJ1-6; D is perhaps TRBD1 (5 bases). The CDR3 runs 15 residues. Trimming pared 2 bases from V and 5 bases from J, leaving 10 bases between. From germline, CDR1 is MNHEY and CDR2 SVGEGT. For the CDR3, the DNA is TGTGCCAGCAGTTACCTGACAGCAAATAATTCACCCCTCCACTTT. It specifies CASSYLTANNSPLHF.

This clonotype was seen ten or more times. V and J are TRBV5-5 and TRBJ2-5; TRBD2 agrees at 7 bases. The CDR3 length is 15 residues. Looked up from germline, CDR1 is SGHKS and CDR2 is YYEKEE (reference sequence). V lost 6 bases to trimming and J lost 1 base; unmatched junction nucleotides: 9. Here the CDR3 DNA reads TGTGCCAGCACCCTTTGGGCTAGCGGCCAAGAGACCCAGTACTTC. Translation gives CASTLWASGQETQYF.

This clonotype was detected ten times or more. The chain recombines TRBV20-1 with TRBJ1-2; D possibly corresponds to TRBD1 (6 bases). The CDR3 has 10 amino acids. Per the germline V gene, CDR1 is DFQATT and CDR2 is SNEGSKA (reference sequence). The CDR3 coding sequence is TGCACGGGGGGGCGGGATGGCTACACCTTC. Encoded protein: CTGGRDGYTF.

At least ten counts were recorded for this clonotype. This chain joins TRBV5-1 and TRBJ1-2; D is uncertain. The CDR3 is made up of 14 amino acids. With 0 bases removed from V and 5 bases from J, the gap between germline ends came to 11 bases. Per the germline V gene, CDR1 is SGHRS and CDR2 is YFSETQ. CDR3 region: CASSLGGAAYGYTF. The CDR3 DNA reads as TGCGCCAGCAGCTTGGGTGGAGCAGCGTATGGCTACACCTTC.

This chain uses TRBV19 with TRBJ2-2, with 8 bases lining up with TRBD2. Germline V gene data show CDR1 as LNHDA and CDR2 as SQIVND (reference sequence). The CDR3 has 16 residues. J gave up 9 bases and V 7 bases, and 16 bases lay outside the gene matches. The CDR3 here is CASIPSGTRGARELFF. The CDR3 bases are TGTGCCAGTATCCCCTCCGGGACTAGGGGCGCGAGGGAGCTGTTTTTT.

The chain recombines TRBV7-2 with TRBJ1-4; 7 nucleotides agree with TRBD1. CDR3 length: 15 residues. With 5 bases clipped from V and 10 bases from J, the junction kept 13 bases outside the gene matches. CDR1 and CDR2 from the germline V gene are SGHTA and FQGNSA. The CDR3 bases are TGTGCCAGCAGCAAGACAGGGACTTACGGAGGAAAACTGTTTTTT. Protein product: CASSKTGTYGGKLFF.

This clonotype was counted ten times or more. This chain uses TRBV29-1 with TRBJ1-2, with 7 nucleotides matching TRBD1. J was trimmed by 8 bases and V by 1 base; bases with no gene match: 7. This CDR3 has 13 residues. Germline V CDR1 and CDR2: SQVTM, ANQGSEA. The CDR3 nucleotides read TGCAGCGTTGAAGTGGAAGGGGGCGGAGGCTACACCTTC. This codes for CSVEVEGGGGYTF.

The chain employs TRBV6-5 and TRBJ2-5; 11 bases fit TRBD1. The junction had 9 bases not matched to a gene; V was cut back by 8 bases and J by 7 bases. CDR3 length: 14 residues. CDR1 MNHEY and CDR2 SVGAGI come from the germline V gene. In nucleotides, the CDR3 is TGTGCCAGCCGGATGCGGACAGGGGGCGGGACCCAGTACTTC. Encoded protein: CASRMRTGGGTQYF.

This clonotype was seen a handful of times. A much larger clone differs from this one at a single base, so this may be a read error. The V call is TRBV24-1, the J call TRBJ2-2; TRBD1 agrees at 8 bases. This CDR3 region has 15 residues. Germline CDR1 is KGHDR and CDR2 is SFDVKD. CDR3 protein: CATSDSGGVTGGLFF. CDR3 nucleotide sequence: TGTGCCACCAGTGATTCAGGGGGCGTCACCGGGGGGCTGTTTTTT.

This clonotype occurred once. A clone one base away is much larger, so this may be a read error. The chain's CDR3 is CASGTGTGRGGELFF. The CDR3 nucleotides are TGTGCCAGCGGCACCGGGACAGGCCGTGGCGGGGAGCTGTTTTTT. The rearrangement uses TRBV7-9 and TRBJ2-2; 8 bases are a match to TRBD1. V trimming: 8 bases; J trimming: 7 bases; junction bases outside the gene matches: 12. Germline CDR1 SEHNR, CDR2 FQNEAQ (reference sequence). This CDR3 spans 15 amino acids.

This clonotype appeared many times. The limits of the CDR3 on the DNA are not certain, so only TCRdb's listed CDR3 is given. V gene TRBV19 combines with J gene TRBJ2-7; TRBD2 was called by the table and not checked on the DNA. 16 amino acids form the CDR3, both terminal residues included. Germline values: CDR1 LNHDA, CDR2 SQIVND (reference sequence). The CDR3 reads CASSSILASGMYEQYF.

Comments on this clonotype: A much larger clonotype is one base distant, so this may be a read error. This CDR3 is missing its conserved last phenylalanine or tryptophan, likely due to a read error. The V and J genes are TRBV27 and TRBJ2-5, with D uncertain. The V end lost 3 bases, the J end lost 2 bases, and 10 bases lay between the germline ends. The germline V gene encodes CDR1 MNHEY and CDR2 SMNVEV (reference sequence). This CDR3 region has 14 residues. CDR3 nucleotide sequence: TGTGCCAGCAGTTTCGGCAGTAAGCAAGAGACCCAGTACCTC. Amino acids: CASSFGSKQETQYL.

To note about this clonotype: Given a much more abundant clone one base away, this may be a read error. The chain carries TRBV7-2 and TRBJ2-2; 11 bases fit TRBD2. The V gene's germline CDR1 is SGHTA and CDR2 FQGNSA. This CDR3 is 16 amino acids long. CDR3 amino acids: CASRLLAGANSGELFF. The CDR3 nucleotides are TGTGCCAGCAGATTACTAGCGGGAGCGAACTCCGGGGAGCTGTTTTTT. The complete variable domain, with remaining parts taken from reference TRBV7-2 and TRBJ2-2, reads GAGVSQSPSNKVTEKGKDVELRCDPISGHTALYWYRQSLGQGLEFLIYFQGNSAPDKSGLPSDRFSAERTGGSVSTLTIQRTQQEDSAVYLCASRLLAGANSGELFFGEGSRLTVL.

In the case of this clonotype: One end of the junction does not line up with germline, which may come from a read error. V usage is TRBV7-2 and J usage is TRBJ1-3; D possibly corresponds to TRBD1 (5 bases). CDR3 size: 15 residues. The germline V gene has CDR1 SGHTA and CDR2 FQGNSA. CDR3 sequence reads: CASSLEFGGENIIYF. The CDR3 DNA follows: TGTGCCAGCAGCTTAGAATTCGGGGGGGAAAACATCATATATTTT. The variable domain in full, completed from reference TRBV7-2 and TRBJ1-3, reads GAGVSQSPSNKVTEKGKDVELRCDPISGHTALYWYRQSLGQGLEFLIYFQGNSAPDKSGLPSDRFSAERTGGSVSTLTIQRTQQEDSAVYLCASSLEFGGENIIYFGEGSWLTVV.

In this sample, this clonotype turned up many times. The V and J genes are TRBV6-5 and TRBJ2-1, with D possibly being TRBD1 (6 bases). V gave up 0 bases and J gave up 5 bases, with 8 bases separating them. This CDR3 comprises 14 residues. Germline-derived CDR1 and CDR2 are MNHEY and SVGAGI. DNA of the CDR3: TGTGCCAGCAGTTACTCTGGGACACACAATGAGCAGTTCTTC. Protein: CASSYSGTHNEQFF.

Points on this clonotype: A much more abundant neighbour one base away suggests this may be a read error. The chain recombines TRBV12-3 or TRBV12-4 with TRBJ1-4; D not certain. The CDR3 is 16 amino acids. CDR3 amino acids: CAISIQSYATNEKLFF. CDR3 nucleotides: TGTGCCATCAGTATACAGTCTTATGCAACTAATGAAAAACTGTTTTTT.

The genes are TRBV11-2 and TRBJ2-1; 12 bases match TRBD2. The CDR3 totals 19 residues. J was trimmed by 7 bases and V by 2 bases; bases with no gene match: 15. Germline values: CDR1 SGHAT, CDR2 FQNNGV. As DNA, the CDR3 is TGTGCCAGCAGCTTAACACCCCTCGGGGCTAGCGGGGGGGTGAATGAGCAGTTCTTC. Amino acids: CASSLTPLGASGGVNEQFF.

This clonotype appeared many times. The V and J genes are TRBV9 and TRBJ2-1; maybe TRBD2 (6 bases). CDR1 is SGDLS, CDR2 YYNGEE, per germline. CDR3 length: 15 residues. V was shortened by 1 base and J by 8 bases, with 16 bases between the two germline ends. The CDR3 bases are TGTGCCAGCAGCGTAATAGGGTTACCGGGGGATGAGCAGTTCTTC. Amino acid sequence: CASSVIGLPGDEQFF.